This TCR beta chain was identified during a study of T-cell reconstitution after alpha-beta-depleted transplantation in children. The V end lost 4 bases, the J end lost 4 bases, and 14 bases lay between the germline ends. The germline V gene encodes CDR1 SGHKS and CDR2 YYEKEE (reference sequence). CDR3 length: 14 amino acids. Study conclusions and caveats: Alpha-beta T cells present about two months after transplant were reported to originate from several hundred expanded graft clones. A year post-transplant, T-cell counts and diversity derived mostly from newly produced T cells. Certain patients had high TCRbeta diversity at day 60, and it came from recipient T cells and thymic progenitors that survived.

Unique molecular identifiers were incorporated into the prepared TCRbeta library. MiXCR, applied by TCRdb to the PCR reads, yields one record per CDR3 protein. The table has fewer than 700,000 distinct CDR3 sequences, around 23% seen once. On this clonotype itself: Its antigen is not identified.

The TCR sequence derives from a boy in the first two years of life who had a stem cell transplant for acute myeloid leukemia, so the T cells may come from the graft donor. V and J are TRBV5-5 and TRBJ1-1, with D perhaps matching TRBD1 (6 bases). Source: PBMCs, mostly from graft donor cells, taken 360 days after TCRalphabeta/CD19-depleted stem cell transplant. CDR3: CASSHREVATEAFF. CDR3 bases: TGTGCCAGCAGCCACAGGGAGGTTGCCACTGAAGCTTTCTTT.